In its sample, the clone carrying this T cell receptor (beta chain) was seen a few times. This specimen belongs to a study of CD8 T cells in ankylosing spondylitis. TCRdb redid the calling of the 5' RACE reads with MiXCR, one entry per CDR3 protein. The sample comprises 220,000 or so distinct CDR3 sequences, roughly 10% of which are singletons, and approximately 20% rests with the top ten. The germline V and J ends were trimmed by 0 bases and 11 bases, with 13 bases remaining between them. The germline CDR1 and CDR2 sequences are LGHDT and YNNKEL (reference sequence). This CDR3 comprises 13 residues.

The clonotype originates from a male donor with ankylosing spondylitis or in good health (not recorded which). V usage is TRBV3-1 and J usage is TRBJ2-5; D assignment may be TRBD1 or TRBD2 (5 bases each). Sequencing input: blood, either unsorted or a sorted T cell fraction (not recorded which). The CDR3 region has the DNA TGTGCCAGCAGCCAAGATGGGGGACCCCGGCAGTACTTC. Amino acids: CASSQDGGPRQYF.